The 6 T cell receptor beta chains below come from one sample, sequenced in a study of cytomegalovirus exposure and HLA in healthy donors. PCR was performed using 60 Vbeta and 13 Jbeta primers. Some clones are missing from TCRdb's copy, which holds only in-frame ones; the method was immunoSEQ multiplex PCR. The sample holds over 150,000 clones, approximately 81% seen once. Sequences were obtained from PBMCs. The receptors derive from a man aged 25-45 years in good health and CMV-seropositive.

The J gene is TRBJ2-4, the V gene TRBV21-1; TRBD1 is the table's D call, not checked against the DNA. TRBV21-1 is a pseudogene locus. This CDR3 has 16 residues. The CDR3 protein is CASSSPCRVRQNIQYF. CDR3 nucleotide sequence: TGTGCCAGCAGCAGCCCCTGCAGGGTTCGCCAAAACATTCAGTACTTC.

The genes are TRBV11-3 and TRBJ2-5; 7 positions match TRBD2. The CDR3 spans 16 residues. V shed 5 bases and J 5 bases; nucleotides not matched to a gene: 14. CDR1 and CDR2 (germline): SGHNT, YENEEA. CDR3 sequence (DNA): TGTGCCAGCAGCGTCCGACCTGCGGGAGTATTGGAGACCCAGTACTTC. Its translation: CASSVRPAGVLETQYF. The whole variable domain, remainder taken from reference TRBV11-3 and TRBJ2-5, is EAGVVQSPRYKIIEKKQPVAFWCNPISGHNTLYWYLQNLGQGPELLIRYENEEAVDDSQLPKDRFSAERLKGVDSTLKIQPAELGDSAVYLCASSVRPAGVLETQYFGPGTRLLVL.

This chain uses TRBV27 with TRBJ1-2, with TRBD1 as a possible D gene (6 bases). Germline V lookup: CDR1 MNHEY, CDR2 SMNVEV (reference sequence). Trimming pared 8 bases from V and 0 bases from J, leaving 10 bases between. The CDR3 runs 13 residues. The CDR3 loop reads CASRDMANYGYTF. The CDR3, as DNA: TGTGCCAGCCGGGACATGGCTAACTATGGCTACACCTTC.

The chain uses TRBV19 and TRBJ1-1; no clear D. Trimming stripped 1 base from V and 0 bases from J, with 15 bases between. The CDR3 has 17 amino acids. The germline CDR1 and CDR2 sequences are LNHDA and SQIVND (reference sequence). The CDR3 region has the DNA TGTGCCAGTAGTATAGCCTCAGAGGGTTTAATGAACACTGAAGCTTTCTTT. The encoded protein is CASSIASEGLMNTEAFF.

This clone has only a few counts. The V call is TRBV29-1, the J call TRBJ1-1; unclear D gene. Trimming removed 3 bases at V and 7 bases at J, with 12 bases between. Germline CDR1 SQVTM, CDR2 ANQGSEA. The CDR3 runs 12 residues. CDR3 DNA: TGCAGCGTTGATTCGGGAGGCGGTGAAGCTTTCTTT. This codes for CSVDSGGGEAFF.

The chain employs TRBV7-2 and TRBJ2-7; possibly TRBD1 for D (6 bases). Germline CDR1 is SGHTA and CDR2 is FQGNSA. Trimming stripped 5 bases from V and 11 bases from J, with 13 bases between. The CDR3 sequence is 11 residues long. CDR3 region: CASSTRDKKYF. The CDR3 nucleotides are TGTGCCAGCAGCACCCGGGACAAAAAGTACTTC.